Presented here are 27 T cell receptor beta chains from one specimen sequenced in a study of post-analysis software for immune sequencing data. Study observations and caveats: Controls showed lower frequencies than patients for roughly 5 TRBV segments, and TRBV5-6, TRBV5-1 and TRBV20-1 were among these.

Unique molecular identifiers tagged the TCR beta cDNA libraries. TCRdb re-called the PCR reads with MiXCR, one entry per CDR3 protein. This sample carries approximately 690,000 distinct CDR3 sequences, more than 50% of them seen once, and the ten largest clones take over 9%. No antigen has been identified for these receptors. What was sequenced was blood. Source of these receptors: a girl aged 2-9 years with multiple sclerosis.

This clonotype showed up just a few times. V is TRBV15 and J is TRBJ2-4, with TRBD2 matching 9 bases. Near its end, the DNA agrees better with TRBJ2-7, so the J call may be wrong. Germline loops: CDR1 LNHNV, CDR2 YYDKDF (reference sequence). The CDR3 consists of 16 residues. The CDR3 DNA reads TGTGCCACCAGCAGAGATCGGGGCGGGAGGGCCTACGAGCAGTACTTC. The encoded protein is CATSRDRGGRAYEQYF.

This clonotype came up a few times. The rearrangement uses TRBV6-2 or TRBV6-3 and TRBJ2-7; D gene uncertain. V was pared by 3 bases and J by 3 bases, with 12 bases between. CDR3 length: 14 residues. Germline CDR1 and CDR2: MNHEY and SVGEGT. The CDR3 nucleotides read TGTGCCAGCAGTTATAGTAGTGGTTACTACGAGCAGTACTTC. Translated: CASSYSSGYYEQYF.

This chain connects TRBV7-8 to TRBJ2-2, with a weak D call TRBD2 (7 bases). Germline loops: CDR1 SGHVS, CDR2 FQNEAQ. The CDR3 consists of 15 residues. V lost 5 bases and J 5 bases, leaving 15 bases between the germline ends. CDR3 nucleotides: TGTGCCAGCAGCCCCCGGGGGGCAAGGACCGGGGAGCTGTTTTTT. Translating it yields CASSPRGARTGELFF.

With regard to this clonotype: The junction shows a germline mismatch at one end, possibly a read error. The V and J genes are TRBV29-1 and TRBJ2-1; D is unclear. Germline V gene data show CDR1 as SQVTM and CDR2 as ANQGSEA. The CDR3 extends over 15 amino acids. The CDR3 is CSVEDRLLSYNERFF. The DNA for the CDR3 is TGCAGCGTTGAAGATCGGCTTCTCTCCTACAATGAGCGGTTCTTC.

The rearrangement links TRBV29-1 to TRBJ2-7; 7 bases map to TRBD2. This CDR3 comprises 16 residues. CDR1 is SQVTM, CDR2 ANQGSEA, per germline. V dropped 1 base and J dropped 6; count of bases not matched to a gene: 15. The CDR3 protein is CSVEGLQSGGGSEQYF. CDR3 sequence (DNA): TGCAGCGTTGAAGGGTTACAGTCGGGGGGTGGCTCCGAGCAGTACTTC.

The rearrangement uses TRBV9 and TRBJ2-1, with D unresolved. V was cut by 5 bases and J by 8 bases, with 14 bases left in between. Germline values: CDR1 SGDLS, CDR2 YYNGEE. The CDR3 has 13 residues. CDR3 sequence reads: CASRGPGPHEQFF. CDR3 DNA sequence: TGTGCCAGCAGAGGACCCGGGCCCCATGAGCAGTTCTTC.

This clonotype has just a few counts. The J gene is TRBJ1-2, the V gene TRBV10-3; a weak D match, TRBD1 (5 bases). The CDR3 sequence is 14 residues long. Germline CDR1 and CDR2: ENHRY and SYGVKD. Trimming pared 10 bases from V and 3 bases from J, leaving 18 bases between. CDR3 sequence: CATRGATGDYGYTF. Here the CDR3 DNA reads TGTGCCACGAGAGGGGCCACGGGAGACTATGGCTACACCTTC.

The chain joins TRBV9 to TRBJ1-2, with D perhaps matching TRBD1 (6 bases). The V end lost 5 bases, the J end lost 2 bases, and 16 bases lay between the germline ends. The length of the CDR3 is 15 residues. Germline loops: CDR1 SGDLS, CDR2 YYNGEE. The CDR3 loop is CASRVTTGPNYGYTF. CDR3 bases: TGTGCCAGCAGGGTTACTACAGGGCCGAACTATGGCTACACCTTC.

Comments on this clonotype: Compared with germline, one end of the junction differs, possibly owing to a read error. The rearrangement links TRBV2 to TRBJ1-1; 9 positions agree with TRBD1. Germline V gene sequence: CDR1 SNHLY, CDR2 FYNNEI. The CDR3 is made up of 16 amino acids. Written as DNA, the CDR3 is TGCGCCAGCACCGGGACAGGGCAGCTCCAGAACACTGAAGCTTTCTTT. Its protein is CASTGTGQLQNTEAFF.

J is TRBJ2-3 and V is TRBV7-8, with D unresolved. Trimming pared 7 bases from V and 3 bases from J, leaving 2 bases between. The CDR3 runs 10 residues. Per the germline V gene, CDR1 is SGHVS and CDR2 is FQNEAQ. CDR3 loop: CASMTDTQYF. DNA of the CDR3: TGTGCCAGCATGACAGATACGCAGTATTTT.

V usage is TRBV7-9 and J usage is TRBJ2-1; 10 bases fit TRBD2. CDR3 length: 16 residues. V shed 5 bases, J shed 9 bases, and the junction held 13 bases outside the gene matches. CDR1 is SEHNR and CDR2 is FQNEAQ in the germline V gene (reference sequence). For the CDR3, the DNA is TGTGCCAGCAGCCCGTGGAGCGGGAGGGCCCGGGGTGAGCAGTTCTTC. It translates to CASSPWSGRARGEQFF.

This clonotype was found once. The chain carries TRBV6-2 or TRBV6-3 and TRBJ2-6; unclear D gene. The CDR3 length is 13 residues. The germline V gene has CDR1 MNHEY and CDR2 SVGEGT. Deletions cut 7 bases from V and 2 bases from J, with 6 bases between. CDR3 bases: TGTGCCAGCAAGCGTACTGGGGCCAACGTCCTGACTTTC. Encoded protein: CASKRTGANVLTF.

This chain links TRBV9 with TRBJ2-3; the D is unclear. This CDR3 has 14 residues. Germline CDR1 is SGDLS and CDR2 is YYNGEE. The V end lost 3 bases, the J end lost 2 bases, and 10 bases lay between the germline ends. The CDR3 loop reads CASSAGVDTDTQYF. CDR3 nucleotides: TGTGCCAGCAGCGCCGGTGTGGACACAGATACGCAGTATTTT.

The chain carries TRBV20-1 and TRBJ1-1; a possible D gene is TRBD1 (6 bases). The germline V and J ends were trimmed by 0 bases and 3 bases, with 14 bases remaining between them. The CDR3 is 15 amino acids. Germline CDR1 is DFQATT and CDR2 is SNEGSKA (reference sequence). The CDR3 nucleotides are TGCAGTGCTAGAGATCGGGGGGGCTTGGACACTGAAGCTTTCTTT. Encoded protein: CSARDRGGLDTEAFF.

The genes are TRBV7-9 and TRBJ2-5; the D gene is possibly TRBD1 (6 bases). Germline values: CDR1 SEHNR, CDR2 FQNEAQ (reference sequence). V lost 5 bases to trimming and J lost 3 bases, with 10 bases between them. The CDR3 totals 13 residues. CDR3 in amino acids: CASSLRQEETQYF. Written as DNA, the CDR3 is TGTGCCAGCAGCCTACGACAGGAAGAGACCCAGTACTTC.

The CDR3 bases are TGTGCCAGCAGCCACCCCGAAGGGAGTAGCGGGGGCGCCGCGAACACCGGGGAGCTGTTTTTT. It is translated as CASSHPEGSSGGAANTGELFF. V usage is TRBV3-1 and J usage is TRBJ2-2; 9 nucleotides match TRBD2. V trimming: 3 bases; J trimming: 0 bases; junction bases outside the gene matches: 17. The CDR3 is 21 residues long. CDR1 LGHDT and CDR2 YNNKEL come from the germline V gene (reference sequence).

CDR3 protein: CASSPLTTSGLNEQFF. CDR3 DNA sequence: TGTGCCAGCAGTCCCCTAACGACTAGCGGCCTGAATGAGCAGTTCTTC. The chain employs TRBV6-5 and TRBJ2-1; 9 bases are a match to TRBD2. Trimming at V came to 5 bases and at J to 7 bases, leaving 12 bases not matched to a gene. CDR1 and CDR2 from the germline V gene are MNHEY and SVGAGI. The CDR3 totals 16 residues.

This clonotype was picked up a small number of times. The chain is built from TRBV20-1 and TRBJ2-3; 9 positions match TRBD2. The CDR3 consists of 17 residues. The trim removed 2 bases at V and 0 bases at J, leaving 9 bases unmatched. CDR1 is DFQATT and CDR2 is SNEGSKA in the germline V gene (reference sequence). The CDR3 sequence is CSARTWGTSGSTDTQYF. For the CDR3, the DNA is TGCAGTGCTAGAACCTGGGGTACTAGCGGGAGCACAGATACGCAGTATTTT.

The V call is TRBV6-2 or TRBV6-3, the J call TRBJ2-1, with 12 bases fitting TRBD1. The V segment lost 6 bases and the J segment 8 bases; nucleotides outside the gene matches: 23. Germline CDR1 reads MNHEY; CDR2 reads SVGEGT. This CDR3 spans 20 amino acids. CDR3 sequence reads: CASSGRPGQGAGGSTHEQFF. The CDR3 DNA reads TGTGCCAGCAGCGGGAGACCGGGACAGGGGGCCGGCGGGAGTACCCATGAGCAGTTCTTC.

This clonotype turned up a few times. The genes are TRBV5-5 and TRBJ2-5; 7 nucleotides match TRBD1. CDR1 and CDR2 (germline): SGHKS, YYEKEE (reference sequence). This CDR3 spans 14 amino acids. V was pared by 4 bases and J by 4 bases, with 7 bases of the junction left unmatched. CDR3 protein: CASSHRQGPETQYF. CDR3 sequence (DNA): TGTGCCAGCAGCCATCGACAGGGCCCAGAGACCCAGTACTTC.

The gene calls are TRBV5-1 and TRBJ2-5; D is unclear. The CDR3 is 15 residues long. Trimming shortened V by 0 bases and J by 5 bases, and 14 bases separated the two germline ends. The V gene's germline CDR1 is SGHRS and CDR2 YFSETQ. The CDR3 DNA follows: TGCGCCAGCAGCTTGGGGGCTTTAGACGCGGAGACCCAGTACTTC. Translation gives CASSLGALDAETQYF.

The chain uses TRBV6-1 and TRBJ2-1; D might be TRBD2 (6 bases). This CDR3 comprises 15 residues. Germline V gene lookup returns CDR1 MNHNS and CDR2 SASEGT. V dropped 8 bases and J dropped 0 bases, with 14 bases sitting between them. The CDR3 DNA follows: TGTGCCAGCCCCAGGGAGGATAGCTCCTACAATGAGCAGTTCTTC. It is translated as CASPREDSSYNEQFF.

The chain carries TRBV20-1 and TRBJ2-3, with TRBD2 matching over 9 bases. CDR1 and CDR2 (germline): DFQATT, SNEGSKA (reference sequence). The CDR3 has 16 residues. Trimming removed 6 bases from V and 2 bases from J; junction bases left unmatched: 12. The CDR3 nucleotides read TGCAGTGCCCTCCGGACTAGCGAGAGGTTCACAGATACGCAGTATTTT. Protein: CSALRTSERFTDTQYF.

A note on this clonotype: The junction and the germline gene differ at one end; a read error may be behind it. The gene calls are TRBV5-1 and TRBJ2-5; 14 bases align to TRBD2. Germline V gene sequence: CDR1 SGHRS, CDR2 YFSETQ. The CDR3 has 16 amino acids. CDR3 nucleotides: TGCGCCAGCAGCCTAGGGACTAGCGGGGGTCAAGAGCCCCAGTACTTC. Its protein is CASSLGTSGGQEPQYF.

V gene TRBV13 combines with J gene TRBJ2-1, with D maybe TRBD2 (6 bases). This CDR3 region has 17 residues. In germline, CDR1 is PRHDT, CDR2 FYEKMQ (reference sequence). Trimming cost V 5 bases and J 3 bases, with 20 bases left between them. The chain's CDR3 is CASSPRQLSGSYNEQFF. DNA of the CDR3: TGTGCCAGCAGCCCCAGACAGCTTTCCGGGAGCTACAATGAGCAGTTCTTC.

J is TRBJ2-7 and V is TRBV12-3 or TRBV12-4; unclear D gene. This CDR3 comprises 13 residues. V gave up 3 bases and J gave up 2 bases, with 8 bases separating them. This chain's CDR3 is CASSLKQTYEQYF. Here the CDR3 DNA reads TGTGCCAGCAGTTTGAAACAGACCTACGAGCAGTACTTC.

The chain joins TRBV20-1 to TRBJ1-2; D may be TRBD1 (5 bases). Trimming left V 6 bases short and J 7 bases short, with 15 bases between. The germline V gene encodes CDR1 DFQATT and CDR2 SNEGSKA (reference sequence). The CDR3 is made up of 12 amino acids. The CDR3 DNA reads TGCAGTGCCCTGTGGGGGGAAGCTGGCTACACCTTC. It codes for CSALWGEAGYTF.